This T cell receptor (beta chain) comes out of a study of long-term antiretroviral therapy in people with HIV. Between the trimmed V and J ends, which lost 6 bases and 3 bases, there was a span of 16 bases. Germline V gene lookup returns CDR1 SGHDT and CDR2 YYEEEE. The CDR3 totals 14 residues. At minimum, one pre-ART and two post-ART PBMC samples were obtained from each donor. Sequencing relied on immunoSEQ assay v3.0, run at survey level. Data came from immunoSEQ multiplex PCR; TCRdb stores just in-frame clones and leaves some out. The table includes 25,000 to 30,000 clones, 70% to 85% detected once.

Sequencing used unsorted PBMCs, obtained 0.8 years before starting antiretroviral therapy. The sequence was obtained from a man aged 18 to 30 with HIV. This chain links TRBV5-6 with TRBJ2-7; weak D call: TRBD2 (5 bases). The CDR3 nucleotides read TGTGCCAGCACCCTGGCCGGGAAGGTCTACGAGCAGTACTTC. This codes for CASTLAGKVYEQYF.